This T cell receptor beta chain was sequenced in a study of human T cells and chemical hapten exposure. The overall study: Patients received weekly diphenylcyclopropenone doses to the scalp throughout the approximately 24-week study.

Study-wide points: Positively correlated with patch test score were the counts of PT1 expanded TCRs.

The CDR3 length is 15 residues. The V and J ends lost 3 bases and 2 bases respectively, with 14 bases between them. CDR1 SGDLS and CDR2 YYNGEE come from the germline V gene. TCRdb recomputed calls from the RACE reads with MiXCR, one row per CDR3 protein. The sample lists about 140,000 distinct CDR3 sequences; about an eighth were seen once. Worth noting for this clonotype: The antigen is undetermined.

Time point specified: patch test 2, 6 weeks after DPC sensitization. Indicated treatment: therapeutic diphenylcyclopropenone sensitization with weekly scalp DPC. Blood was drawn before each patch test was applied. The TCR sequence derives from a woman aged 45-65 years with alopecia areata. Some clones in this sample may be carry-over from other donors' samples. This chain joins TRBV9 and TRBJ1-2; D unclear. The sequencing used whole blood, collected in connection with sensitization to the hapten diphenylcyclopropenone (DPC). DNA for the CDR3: TGTGCCAGCAGCGACCCCAACGGACGGAACTATGGCTACACCTTC. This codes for CASSDPNGRNYGYTF.